A selection of T cell receptor beta chains follows, all from one sample in a study of T cells in Graves' hyperthyroidism and ophthalmopathy. TCRdb reprocessed the multiplex PCR reads via MiXCR and lists one record per CDR3 protein. The repertoire consists of about 710,000 distinct CDR3 sequences, with 15% to 20% occurring once and the leading ten covering under 8.5%. The sequenced sample was blood. The receptors shown here come from a man aged 18-30 years with Graves' hyperthyroidism. Each CDR3 is given with its conserved first and last residue. Fields, in order: clone size, V gene, J gene, D gene, CDR3 protein, CDR3 DNA. A D gene is named only where the DNA matches it firmly. Only some rows state a clone size, as once, few, many or a class for expanded clones.

abundance: many
v_gene: TRBV2
j_gene: TRBJ2-7
d_gene: -
CDR3aa: CASSTDLVYEQYF
CDR3nt: TGTGCCAGCAGTACCGATTTAGTCTACGAGCAGTACTTC

abundance: many
v_gene: TRBV2
j_gene: TRBJ1-2
d_gene: -
CDR3aa: CASSEGGGYTF
CDR3nt: TGTGCCAGCAGTGAGGGGGGAGGCTACACCTTC

abundance: many
v_gene: TRBV30
j_gene: TRBJ2-2
d_gene: -
CDR3aa: CAWRSYTGELFF
CDR3nt: TGTGCCTGGAGAAGTTACACCGGGGAGCTGTTTTTT

abundance: many
v_gene: TRBV30
j_gene: TRBJ2-7
d_gene: -
CDR3aa: CAWSVRATEQYF
CDR3nt: TGTGCCTGGAGTGTAAGGGCAACCGAGCAGTACTTC

abundance: many
v_gene: TRBV12-5
j_gene: TRBJ2-1
d_gene: -
CDR3aa: CASGFEARQFF
CDR3nt: TGTGCTAGTGGTTTTGAGGCCAGGCAGTTCTTC

abundance: few
v_gene: TRBV29-1
j_gene: TRBJ1-1
d_gene: TRBD1
CDR3aa: CSVDTGGVYTEAFF
CDR3nt: TGCAGCGTTGACACAGGGGGCGTGTACACTGAAGCTTTCTTT

abundance: -
v_gene: TRBV4-1
j_gene: TRBJ2-1
d_gene: TRBD2
CDR3aa: CASSNVAGGSHNEQFF
CDR3nt: TGCGCCAGCAGCAATGTAGCGGGAGGGTCCCACAATGAGCAGTTCTTC

abundance: few
v_gene: TRBV30
j_gene: TRBJ2-7
d_gene: TRBD2
CDR3aa: CAWSDTSGIDEQYF
CDR3nt: TGTGCCTGGAGTGACACTAGCGGGATTGACGAGCAGTACTTC

abundance: many
v_gene: TRBV19
j_gene: TRBJ1-1
d_gene: -
CDR3aa: CASSKVRNFNTEAFF
CDR3nt: TGTGCCAGTAGTAAGGTGAGGAACTTTAACACTGAAGCTTTCTTT

abundance: -
v_gene: TRBV20-1
j_gene: TRBJ2-7
d_gene: -
CDR3aa: CSVRGRFTYEQYF
CDR3nt: TGCAGCGTTCGGGGCAGGTTTACCTACGAGCAGTACTTC

abundance: many
v_gene: TRBV28
j_gene: TRBJ2-7
d_gene: TRBD1
CDR3aa: CASSYRDRDYEQYF
CDR3nt: TGTGCCAGCAGTTACCGGGACAGGGACTACGAGCAGTACTTC

abundance: many
v_gene: TRBV28
j_gene: TRBJ2-3
d_gene: -
CDR3aa: CASSVEGEADTQYF
CDR3nt: TGTGCCAGCAGCGTCGAAGGAGAGGCAGATACGCAGTATTTT

abundance: many
v_gene: TRBV11-2
j_gene: TRBJ2-5
d_gene: -
CDR3aa: CASSLRGTQYF
CDR3nt: TGTGCCAGCAGTCTACGCGGGACCCAGTACTTC

abundance: many
v_gene: TRBV3-1
j_gene: TRBJ2-3
d_gene: -
CDR3aa: CASSQDAGGDTQYF
CDR3nt: TGTGCCAGCAGCCAAGATGCGGGTGGAGATACGCAGTATTTT

abundance: few
v_gene: TRBV3-1
j_gene: TRBJ2-5
d_gene: -
CDR3aa: CASSQDLGQETQYF
CDR3nt: TGTGCCAGCAGCCAAGATCTTGGCCAAGAGACCCAGTACTTC

abundance: -
v_gene: TRBV20-1
j_gene: TRBJ2-1
d_gene: -
CDR3aa: CSARRVRLDNEQFF
CDR3nt: TGCAGTGCTAGGCGGGTCCGCCTTGACAATGAGCAGTTCTTC

abundance: -
v_gene: TRBV12-3/TRBV12-4
j_gene: TRBJ1-4
d_gene: -
CDR3aa: CASRGGRQDNEKLFF
CDR3nt: TGTGCCAGCAGGGGGGGAAGACAGGATAATGAAAAACTGTTTTTT

abundance: many
v_gene: TRBV12-3/TRBV12-4
j_gene: TRBJ2-2
d_gene: TRBD2
CDR3aa: CASSLTSGRSGELFF
CDR3nt: TGTGCCAGCAGCCTGACTAGCGGGAGATCCGGGGAGCTGTTTTTT

abundance: many
v_gene: TRBV7-9
j_gene: TRBJ2-1
d_gene: TRBD2
CDR3aa: CASTLAGGNEQFF
CDR3nt: TGTGCCAGCACGCTAGCGGGAGGCAATGAGCAGTTCTTC

abundance: few
v_gene: TRBV11-2
j_gene: TRBJ2-5
d_gene: -
CDR3aa: CASSFFGETRYF
CDR3nt: TGTGCCAGCAGCTTCTTCGGAGAGACCCGGTACTTC

abundance: few
v_gene: TRBV25-1
j_gene: TRBJ2-7
d_gene: TRBD2
CDR3aa: CASVRPGLAGGPREIYEQYF
CDR3nt: TGTGCCAGCGTCAGGCCGGGACTAGCGGGAGGGCCACGTGAGATCTACGAGCAGTACTTC

abundance: -
v_gene: TRBV7-3
j_gene: TRBJ2-7
d_gene: -
CDR3aa: CASSPERTGEQYF
CDR3nt: TGTGCCAGCAGCCCCGAACGGACGGGGGAGCAGTACTTC

abundance: -
v_gene: TRBV29-1
j_gene: TRBJ1-2
d_gene: TRBD1
CDR3aa: CSVDDRERDGYTF
CDR3nt: TGCAGCGTTGACGACAGGGAACGGGATGGCTACACCTTC

abundance: -
v_gene: TRBV4-1
j_gene: TRBJ2-7
d_gene: -
CDR3aa: CASSQEAPGSYEQYF
CDR3nt: TGCGCCAGCAGCCAAGAGGCCCCTGGCTCCTACGAGCAGTACTTC

abundance: many
v_gene: TRBV30
j_gene: TRBJ2-1
d_gene: -
CDR3aa: CAWSFEYNEQFF
CDR3nt: TGTGCCTGGAGTTTCGAATACAATGAGCAGTTCTTC

abundance: -
v_gene: TRBV9
j_gene: TRBJ2-3
d_gene: TRBD1
CDR3aa: CASSVRDRSTDTQYF
CDR3nt: TGTGCCAGCAGCGTAAGGGACAGGAGCACAGATACGCAGTATTTT

abundance: -
v_gene: TRBV18
j_gene: TRBJ2-3
d_gene: -
CDR3aa: CASSPRTRSTDTQYF
CDR3nt: TGTGCCAGCTCCCCTAGGACAAGGAGCACAGATACGCAGTATTTT

abundance: -
v_gene: TRBV2
j_gene: TRBJ1-2
d_gene: -
CDR3aa: CASSGGSGGSNYGYTF
CDR3nt: TGTGCCAGCAGCGGCGGGTCGGGAGGGTCCAACTATGGCTACACCTTC

abundance: -
v_gene: TRBV19
j_gene: TRBJ1-5
d_gene: TRBD1
CDR3aa: CASGGTGVFNRPQHF
CDR3nt: TGTGCCAGTGGGGGGACAGGGGTCTTCAATCGGCCCCAGCATTTT

abundance: many
v_gene: TRBV12-5
j_gene: TRBJ2-3
d_gene: -
CDR3aa: CASGTPSHTDTQYF
CDR3nt: TGTGCTAGCGGGACTCCTTCGCACACAGATACGCAGTATTTT

abundance: -
v_gene: TRBV19
j_gene: TRBJ2-5
d_gene: TRBD2
CDR3aa: CASTPGGERETQYF
CDR3nt: TGTGCCAGTACCCCGGGGGGTGAGAGAGAGACCCAGTACTTC

abundance: few
v_gene: TRBV14
j_gene: TRBJ2-3
d_gene: -
CDR3aa: CASSPFGGADTQYF
CDR3nt: TGTGCCAGCAGCCCCTTCGGCGGGGCAGATACGCAGTATTTT

abundance: many
v_gene: TRBV28
j_gene: TRBJ2-7
d_gene: -
CDR3aa: CASSLLPLGGYEQYF
CDR3nt: TGTGCCAGCAGTTTATTACCCCTTGGCGGCTACGAGCAGTACTTC

abundance: few
v_gene: TRBV5-4
j_gene: TRBJ1-2
d_gene: TRBD1
CDR3aa: CASSPQGQGLSGYTF
CDR3nt: TGTGCCAGCAGCCCCCAGGGACAGGGACTATCTGGCTACACCTTC

abundance: -
v_gene: TRBV4-2
j_gene: TRBJ2-4
d_gene: TRBD2
CDR3aa: CASSQDPGLAGGRNIQYF
CDR3nt: TGTGCCAGCAGCCAAGATCCGGGACTAGCGGGAGGAAGGAACATTCAGTACTTC

abundance: -
v_gene: TRBV7-8
j_gene: TRBJ1-2
d_gene: TRBD1
CDR3aa: CASSRSQGARGYTF
CDR3nt: TGTGCCAGCAGCCGTTCACAGGGGGCCAGGGGCTACACCTTC

abundance: many
v_gene: TRBV28
j_gene: TRBJ1-2
d_gene: TRBD1
CDR3aa: CASSWTGGGYTF
CDR3nt: TGTGCCAGCAGTTGGACAGGGGGTGGCTACACCTTC

abundance: many
v_gene: TRBV7-2
j_gene: TRBJ2-5
d_gene: TRBD2
CDR3aa: CASSLGASGSPEETQYF
CDR3nt: TGTGCCAGCAGCTTAGGGGCTAGCGGGAGTCCCGAAGAGACCCAGTACTTC

abundance: few
v_gene: TRBV7-9
j_gene: TRBJ2-3
d_gene: -
CDR3aa: CASTLTGLRGTQYF
CDR3nt: TGTGCCAGCACCCTGACAGGGCTTCGGGGGACGCAGTATTTT

abundance: -
v_gene: TRBV6-1
j_gene: TRBJ2-1
d_gene: TRBD2
CDR3aa: CASSEWGGGDNEQFF
CDR3nt: TGTGCCAGCAGTGAGTGGGGGGGAGGGGACAATGAGCAGTTCTTC

abundance: many
v_gene: TRBV18
j_gene: TRBJ1-1
d_gene: -
CDR3aa: CASSPRDTQNTEAFF
CDR3nt: TGTGCCAGCTCACCCCGGGACACACAGAACACTGAAGCTTTCTTT

abundance: -
v_gene: TRBV5-1
j_gene: TRBJ2-3
d_gene: -
CDR3aa: CASSFWDTYSTDTQYF
CDR3nt: TGCGCCAGCAGTTTCTGGGACACCTATAGCACAGATACGCAGTATTTT

abundance: few
v_gene: TRBV7-9
j_gene: TRBJ1-1
d_gene: -
CDR3aa: CASSFTGPDTEAFF
CDR3nt: TGTGCCAGCAGCTTCACCGGACCCGACACTGAAGCTTTCTTT

abundance: many
v_gene: TRBV7-3
j_gene: TRBJ2-1
d_gene: -
CDR3aa: CASSLTPDWYNEQFF
CDR3nt: TGTGCCAGCAGCTTAACCCCGGACTGGTACAATGAGCAGTTCTTC

abundance: many
v_gene: TRBV27
j_gene: TRBJ2-5
d_gene: -
CDR3aa: CASSFPFATQYF
CDR3nt: TGTGCCAGCAGTTTTCCCTTCGCGACCCAGTACTTC

abundance: many
v_gene: TRBV29-1
j_gene: TRBJ2-7
d_gene: -
CDR3aa: CSLTASELSYEQYF
CDR3nt: TGCAGCCTCACGGCTAGCGAATTATCCTACGAGCAGTACTTC

abundance: many
v_gene: TRBV7-2
j_gene: TRBJ2-1
d_gene: TRBD2
CDR3aa: CASSDYGLAVIPSSYNEQFF
CDR3nt: TGTGCCAGCAGCGACTACGGACTAGCGGTTATACCGAGCTCCTACAATGAGCAGTTCTTC